This T cell receptor (beta chain) was profiled in a study of blood T cells in healthy people across ages. The CDR3 spans 14 residues. Germline V gene sequence: CDR1 DFQATT, CDR2 SNEGSKA (reference sequence). V gave up 6 bases and J gave up 1 base, with 13 bases separating them. The second PCR ran about 6 to 11 cycles with a sample-barcoded 5' primer and J-beta primers. TCRdb passed the 5' RACE reads through MiXCR, listing each CDR3 protein once. The table lists a few hundred thousand distinct CDR3 sequences, 25% to 30% of them singletons. The chain carries TRBV20-1 and TRBJ2-4; D might be TRBD2 (5 bases). The sequence came from a woman in her 70s in good health. Source material: blood. The CDR3, as DNA: TGCAGTGCACGGAGGCTAGGGGCCAAAAACATTCAGTACTTC. It translates to CSARRLGAKNIQYF.